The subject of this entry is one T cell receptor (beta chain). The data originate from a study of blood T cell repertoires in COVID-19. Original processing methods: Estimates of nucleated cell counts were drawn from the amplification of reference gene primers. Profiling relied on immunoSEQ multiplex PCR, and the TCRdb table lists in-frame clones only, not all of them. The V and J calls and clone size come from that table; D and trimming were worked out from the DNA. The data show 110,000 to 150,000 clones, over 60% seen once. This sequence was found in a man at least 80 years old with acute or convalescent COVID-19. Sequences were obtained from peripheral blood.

CDR3 nucleotide sequence: TGTGCCAGCAGCCAAGAGGCTGGGGGTAGCGGGGTAGGTACGCAGTATTTT. This gives the protein CASSQEAGGSGVGTQYF. This chain joins TRBV4-2 and TRBJ2-3, with 8 bases that match TRBD2. Germline CDR1 LGHNA, CDR2 YNFKEQ. The CDR3 totals 17 residues. V lost 0 bases to trimming and J lost 8 bases; unmatched junction nucleotides: 13.